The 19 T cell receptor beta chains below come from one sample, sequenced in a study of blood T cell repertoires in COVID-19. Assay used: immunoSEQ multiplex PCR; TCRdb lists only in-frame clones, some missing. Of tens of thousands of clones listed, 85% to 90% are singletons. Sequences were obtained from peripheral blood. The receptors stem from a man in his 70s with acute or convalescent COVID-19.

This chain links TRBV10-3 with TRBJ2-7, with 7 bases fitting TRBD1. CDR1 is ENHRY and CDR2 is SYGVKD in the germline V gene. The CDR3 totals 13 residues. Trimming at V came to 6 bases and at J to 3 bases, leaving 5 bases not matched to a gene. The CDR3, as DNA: TGTGCCATCAGGAGACAGGGAAACTACGAGCAGTACTTC. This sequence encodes CAIRRQGNYEQYF.

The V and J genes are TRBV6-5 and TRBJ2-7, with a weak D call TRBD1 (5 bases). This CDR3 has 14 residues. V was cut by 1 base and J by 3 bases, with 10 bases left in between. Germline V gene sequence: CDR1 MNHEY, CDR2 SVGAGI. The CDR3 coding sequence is TGTGCCAGCAGTTACTATAGCAGGGACTACGAGCAGTACTTC. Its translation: CASSYYSRDYEQYF.

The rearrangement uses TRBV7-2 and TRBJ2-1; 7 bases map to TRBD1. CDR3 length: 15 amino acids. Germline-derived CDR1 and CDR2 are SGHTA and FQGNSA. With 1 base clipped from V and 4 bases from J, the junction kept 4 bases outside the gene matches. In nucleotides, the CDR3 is TGTGCCAGCAGCTTAGGACAGGGAATTTACAATGAGCAGTTCTTC. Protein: CASSLGQGIYNEQFF.

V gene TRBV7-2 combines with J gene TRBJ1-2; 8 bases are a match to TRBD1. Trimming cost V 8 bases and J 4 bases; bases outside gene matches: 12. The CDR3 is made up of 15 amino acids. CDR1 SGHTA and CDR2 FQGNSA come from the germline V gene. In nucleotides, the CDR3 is TGTGCCAGCCAAAGACAGGGGTCAGGGGGCTATGGCTACACCTTC. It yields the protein CASQRQGSGGYGYTF.

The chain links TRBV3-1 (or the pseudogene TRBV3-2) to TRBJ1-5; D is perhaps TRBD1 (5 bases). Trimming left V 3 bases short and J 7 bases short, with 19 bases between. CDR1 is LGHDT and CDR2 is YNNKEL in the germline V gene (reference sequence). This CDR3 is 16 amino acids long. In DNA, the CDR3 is TGTGCCAGCAGCCAGTACTTAGGTGGGGCTGGACAGCCCCAGCATTTT. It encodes CASSQYLGGAGQPQHF.

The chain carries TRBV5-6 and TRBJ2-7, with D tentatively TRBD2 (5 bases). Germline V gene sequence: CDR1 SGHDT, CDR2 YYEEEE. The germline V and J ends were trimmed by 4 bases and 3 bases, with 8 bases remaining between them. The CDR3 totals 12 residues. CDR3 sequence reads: CASSRTGYEQYF. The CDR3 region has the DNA TGTGCCAGCAGCCGGACTGGCTACGAGCAGTACTTC.

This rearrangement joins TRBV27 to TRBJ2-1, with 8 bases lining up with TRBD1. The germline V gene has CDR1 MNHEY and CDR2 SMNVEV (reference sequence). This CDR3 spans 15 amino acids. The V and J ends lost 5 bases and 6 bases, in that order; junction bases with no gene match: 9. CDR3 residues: CASSRPGTGLNEQFF. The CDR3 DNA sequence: TGTGCCAGCAGTCGGCCGGGGACAGGACTCAATGAGCAGTTCTTC.

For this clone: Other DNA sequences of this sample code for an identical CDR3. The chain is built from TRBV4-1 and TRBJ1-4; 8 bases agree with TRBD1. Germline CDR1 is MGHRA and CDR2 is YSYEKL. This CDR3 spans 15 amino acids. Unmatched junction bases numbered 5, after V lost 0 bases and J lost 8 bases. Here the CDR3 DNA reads TGCGCCAGCAGCCAAGAAGGACAGGGTAACGAAAAACTGTTTTTT. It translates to CASSQEGQGNEKLFF.

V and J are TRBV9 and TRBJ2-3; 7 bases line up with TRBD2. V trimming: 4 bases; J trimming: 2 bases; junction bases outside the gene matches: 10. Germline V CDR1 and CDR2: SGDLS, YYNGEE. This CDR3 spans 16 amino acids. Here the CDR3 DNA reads TGTGCCAGCAGCCCAAGAGGGGCGGGGGTCACAGATACGCAGTATTTT. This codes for CASSPRGAGVTDTQYF. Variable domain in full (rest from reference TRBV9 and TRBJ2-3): DSGVTQTPKHLITATGQRVTLRCSPRSGDLSVYWYQQSLDQGLQFLIQYYNGEERAKGNILERFSAQQFPDLHSELNLSSLELGDSALYFCASSPRGAGVTDTQYFGPGTRLTVL.

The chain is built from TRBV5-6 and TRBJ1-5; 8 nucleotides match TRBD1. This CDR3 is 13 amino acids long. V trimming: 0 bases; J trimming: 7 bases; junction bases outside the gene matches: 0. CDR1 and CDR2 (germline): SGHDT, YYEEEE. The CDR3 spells CASSLAGGQPQHF. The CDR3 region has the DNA TGTGCCAGCAGCTTGGCAGGGGGCCAGCCCCAGCATTTT.

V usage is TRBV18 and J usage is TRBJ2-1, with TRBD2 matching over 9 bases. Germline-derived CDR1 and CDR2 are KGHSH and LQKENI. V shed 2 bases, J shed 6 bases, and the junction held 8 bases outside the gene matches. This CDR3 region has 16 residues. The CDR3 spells CASSPWTSAEINEQFF. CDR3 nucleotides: TGTGCCAGCTCACCATGGACTAGCGCCGAGATCAATGAGCAGTTCTTC. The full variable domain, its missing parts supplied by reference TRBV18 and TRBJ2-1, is NAGVMQNPRHLVRRRGQEARLRCSPMKGHSHVYWYRQLPEEGLKFMVYLQKENIIDESGMPKERFSAEFPKEGPSILRIQQVVRGDSAAYFCASSPWTSAEINEQFFGPGTRLTVL.

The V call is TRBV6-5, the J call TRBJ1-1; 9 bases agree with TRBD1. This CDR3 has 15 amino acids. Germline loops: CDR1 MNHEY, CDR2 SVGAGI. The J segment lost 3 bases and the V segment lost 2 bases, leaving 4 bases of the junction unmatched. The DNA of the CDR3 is TGTGCCAGCAGTTACCAATGGACAGGGGACACTGAAGCTTTCTTT. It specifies CASSYQWTGDTEAFF.

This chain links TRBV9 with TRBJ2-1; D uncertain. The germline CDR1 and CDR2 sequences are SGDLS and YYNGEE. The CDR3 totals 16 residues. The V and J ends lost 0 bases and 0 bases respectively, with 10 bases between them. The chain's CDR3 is CASSVASASSYNEQFF. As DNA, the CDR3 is TGTGCCAGCAGCGTAGCTAGTGCGAGCTCCTACAATGAGCAGTTCTTC.

The DNA of the CDR3 is TGTGCCAGCAGTTTCTTACAGGGGGCAGAGCAGTTCTTC. Translated: CASSFLQGAEQFF. The chain is built from TRBV6-2 or TRBV6-3 and TRBJ2-1; TRBD1 aligns across 9 bases. The V gene end was trimmed by 4 bases and the J gene end by 10 bases; junction bases not matched to a gene: 5. The CDR3 is made up of 13 amino acids. CDR1 is MNHEY and CDR2 is SVGEGT in the germline V gene.

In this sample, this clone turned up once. CDR3 coding DNA: TGTGCCAGCAGTTTTACCGGGACAGGGAGGTACGAGCAGTACTTC. It translates to CASSFTGTGRYEQYF. V gene TRBV28 combines with J gene TRBJ2-7, with 9 nucleotides matching TRBD1. The CDR3 is 15 amino acids. Per germline, CDR1 MDHEN and CDR2 SYDVKM. V was pared by 3 bases and J by 4 bases, with 7 bases of the junction left unmatched. Variable domain in full (rest from reference TRBV28 and TRBJ2-7): DVKVTQSSRYLVKRTGEKVFLECVQDMDHENMFWYRQDPGLGLRLIYFSYDVKMKEKGDIPEGYSVSREKKERFSLILESASTNQTSMYLCASSFTGTGRYEQYFGPGTRLTVT.

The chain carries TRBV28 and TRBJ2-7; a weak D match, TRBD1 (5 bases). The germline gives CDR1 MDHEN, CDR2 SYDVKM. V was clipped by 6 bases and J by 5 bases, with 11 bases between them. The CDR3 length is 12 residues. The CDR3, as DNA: TGTGCCAGCAGCCTGGCAGGGCACGAGCAGTACTTC. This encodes CASSLAGHEQYF.

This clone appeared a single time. CDR3 loop: CASSFGMNGEAFF. CDR3 DNA: TGCGCCAGCAGCTTCGGTATGAACGGTGAAGCTTTCTTT. The rearrangement joins TRBV5-1 to TRBJ1-1, with unresolved D. Germline CDR1 reads SGHRS; CDR2 reads YFSETQ. Trimming cost V 2 bases and J 7 bases, with 12 bases left between them. CDR3 length: 13 amino acids.

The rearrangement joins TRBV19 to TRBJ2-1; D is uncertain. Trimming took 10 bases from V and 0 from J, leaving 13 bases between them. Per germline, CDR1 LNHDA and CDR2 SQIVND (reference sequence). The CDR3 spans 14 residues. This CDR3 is CATMGESSYNEQFF. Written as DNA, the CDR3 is TGTGCCACCATGGGCGAAAGCTCCTACAATGAGCAGTTCTTC.

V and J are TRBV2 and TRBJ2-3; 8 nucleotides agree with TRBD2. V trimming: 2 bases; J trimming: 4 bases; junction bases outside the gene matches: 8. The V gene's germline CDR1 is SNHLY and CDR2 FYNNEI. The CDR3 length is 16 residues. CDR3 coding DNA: TGTGCCAGCAGTGAATTAGGTAGCGGGATTCCAGATACGCAGTATTTT. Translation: CASSELGSGIPDTQYF.